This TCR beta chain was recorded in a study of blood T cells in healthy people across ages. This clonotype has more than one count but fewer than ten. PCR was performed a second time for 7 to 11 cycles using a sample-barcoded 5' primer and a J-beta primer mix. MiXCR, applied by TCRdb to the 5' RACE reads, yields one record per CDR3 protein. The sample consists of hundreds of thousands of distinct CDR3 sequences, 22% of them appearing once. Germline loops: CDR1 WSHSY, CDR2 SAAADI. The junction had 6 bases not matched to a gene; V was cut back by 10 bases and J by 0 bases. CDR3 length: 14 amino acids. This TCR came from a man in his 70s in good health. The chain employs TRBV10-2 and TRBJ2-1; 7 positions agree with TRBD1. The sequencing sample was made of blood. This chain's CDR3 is CATRGQASYNEQFF. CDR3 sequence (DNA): TGCGCCACCCGTGGACAGGCCTCCTACAATGAGCAGTTCTTC.